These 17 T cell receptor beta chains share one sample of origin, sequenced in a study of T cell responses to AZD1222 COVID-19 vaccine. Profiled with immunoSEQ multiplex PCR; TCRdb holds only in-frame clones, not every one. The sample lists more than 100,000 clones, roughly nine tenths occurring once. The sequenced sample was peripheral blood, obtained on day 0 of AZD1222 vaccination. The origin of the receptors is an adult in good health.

In DNA form, the CDR3 reads TGTGCCAGCGGCTCCCAGGGGACTGAAGCTTTCTTT. Translation: CASGSQGTEAFF. The chain links TRBV5-6 to TRBJ1-1, with TRBD1 as a possible D gene (6 bases). V was clipped by 7 bases and J by 5 bases, with 12 bases between them. The length of the CDR3 is 12 residues. Germline CDR1 SGHDT, CDR2 YYEEEE.

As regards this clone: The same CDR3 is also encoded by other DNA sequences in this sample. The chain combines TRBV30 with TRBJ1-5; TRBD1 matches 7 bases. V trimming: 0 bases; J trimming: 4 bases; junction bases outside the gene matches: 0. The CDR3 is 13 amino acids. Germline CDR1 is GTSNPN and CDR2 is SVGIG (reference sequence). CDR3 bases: TGTGCCTGGAGTGTACAGGGGAATCAGCCCCAGCATTTT. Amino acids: CAWSVQGNQPQHF.

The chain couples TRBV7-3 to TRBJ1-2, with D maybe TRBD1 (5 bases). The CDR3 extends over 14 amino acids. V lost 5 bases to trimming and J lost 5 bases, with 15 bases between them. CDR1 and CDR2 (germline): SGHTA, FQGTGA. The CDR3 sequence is CASSPRRGDYGYTF. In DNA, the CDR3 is TGTGCCAGCAGCCCTAGGAGGGGTGATTATGGCTACACCTTC.

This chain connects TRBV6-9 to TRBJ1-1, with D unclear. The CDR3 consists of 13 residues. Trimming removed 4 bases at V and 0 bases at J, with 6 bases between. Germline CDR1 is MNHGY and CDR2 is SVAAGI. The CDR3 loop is CASSWTMNTEAFF. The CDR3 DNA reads TGTGCCAGCAGTTGGACTATGAACACTGAAGCTTTCTTT.

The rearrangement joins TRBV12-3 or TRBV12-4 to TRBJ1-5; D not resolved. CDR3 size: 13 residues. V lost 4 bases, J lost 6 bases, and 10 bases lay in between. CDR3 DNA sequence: TGTGCCAGCAGTTCGACACCTACTCAGCCCCAGCATTTT. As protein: CASSSTPTQPQHF.

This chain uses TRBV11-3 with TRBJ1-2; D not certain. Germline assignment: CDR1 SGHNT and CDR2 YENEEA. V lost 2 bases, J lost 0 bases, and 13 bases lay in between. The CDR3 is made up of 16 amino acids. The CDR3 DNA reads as TGTGCCAGCAGCTTATTGGGTCAGGATTCTAACTATGGCTACACCTTC. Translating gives CASSLLGQDSNYGYTF.

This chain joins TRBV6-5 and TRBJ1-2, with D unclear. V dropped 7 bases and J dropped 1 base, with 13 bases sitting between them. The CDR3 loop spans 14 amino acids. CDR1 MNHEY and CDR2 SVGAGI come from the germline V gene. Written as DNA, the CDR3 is TGTGCCAGCACCCGGGCAGGCAATAACTATGGCTACACCTTC. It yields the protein CASTRAGNNYGYTF.

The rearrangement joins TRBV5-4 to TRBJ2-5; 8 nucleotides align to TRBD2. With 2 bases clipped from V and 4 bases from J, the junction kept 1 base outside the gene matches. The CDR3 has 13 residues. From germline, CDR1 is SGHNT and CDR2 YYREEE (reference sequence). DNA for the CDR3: TGTGCCAGCAGCTTCCTAGCGGGAGAGACCCAGTACTTC. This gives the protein CASSFLAGETQYF.

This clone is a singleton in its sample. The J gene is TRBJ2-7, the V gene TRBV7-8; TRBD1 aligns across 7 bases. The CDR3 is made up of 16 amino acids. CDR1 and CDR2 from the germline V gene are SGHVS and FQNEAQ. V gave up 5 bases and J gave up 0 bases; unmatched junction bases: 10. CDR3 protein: CASSPPRQGHSYEQYF. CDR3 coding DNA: TGTGCCAGCAGCCCACCGAGACAGGGACACTCCTACGAGCAGTACTTC.

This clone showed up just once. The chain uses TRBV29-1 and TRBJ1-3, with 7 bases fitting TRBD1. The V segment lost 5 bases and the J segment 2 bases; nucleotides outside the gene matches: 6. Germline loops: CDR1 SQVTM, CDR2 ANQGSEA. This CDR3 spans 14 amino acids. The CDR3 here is CSVMTGLTGNTIYF. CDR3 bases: TGCAGCGTTATGACAGGGCTCACTGGAAACACCATATATTTT.

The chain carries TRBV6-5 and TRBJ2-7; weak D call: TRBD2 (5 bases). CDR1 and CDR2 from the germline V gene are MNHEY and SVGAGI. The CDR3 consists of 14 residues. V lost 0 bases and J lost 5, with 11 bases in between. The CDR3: CASSYSGKLHEQYF. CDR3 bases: TGTGCCAGCAGTTACTCCGGGAAACTCCACGAGCAGTACTTC.

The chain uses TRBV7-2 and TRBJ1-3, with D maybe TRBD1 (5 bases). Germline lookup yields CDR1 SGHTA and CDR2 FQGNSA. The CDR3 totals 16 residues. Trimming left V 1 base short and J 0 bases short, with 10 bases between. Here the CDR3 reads CASSLVSGGSGNTIYF. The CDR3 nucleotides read TGTGCCAGCAGCTTAGTTTCTGGGGGCTCTGGAAACACCATATATTTT.

This chain's CDR3 is CASSQTGSTDTQYF. CDR3 bases: TGTGCCAGCAGCCAAACAGGGAGCACAGATACGCAGTATTTT. The chain combines TRBV9 with TRBJ2-3; D perhaps matches TRBD1 (6 bases). In germline, CDR1 is SGDLS, CDR2 YYNGEE. Trimming cost V 4 bases and J 0 bases, with 9 bases left between them. The CDR3 totals 14 residues.

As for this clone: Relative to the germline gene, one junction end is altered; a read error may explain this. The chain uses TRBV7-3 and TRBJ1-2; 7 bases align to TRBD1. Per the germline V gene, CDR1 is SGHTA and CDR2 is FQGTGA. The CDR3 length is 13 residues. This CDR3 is CAGSRDSNYGYTF. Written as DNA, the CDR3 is TGTGCCGGCAGCCGGGACAGTAACTATGGCTACACCTTC. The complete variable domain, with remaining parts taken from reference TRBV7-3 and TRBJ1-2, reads GAGVSQTPSNKVTEKGKYVELRCDPISGHTALYWYRQSLGQGPEFLIYFQGTGAADDSGLPNDRFFAVRPEGSVSTLKIQRTERGDSAVYLCAGSRDSNYGYTFGSGTRLTVV.

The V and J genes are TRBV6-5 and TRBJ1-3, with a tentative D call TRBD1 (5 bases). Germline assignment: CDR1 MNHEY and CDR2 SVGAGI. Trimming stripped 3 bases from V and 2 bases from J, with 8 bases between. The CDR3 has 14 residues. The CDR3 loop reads CASSYAGPGNTIYF. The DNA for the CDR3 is TGTGCCAGCAGTTATGCAGGGCCTGGAAACACCATATATTTT.

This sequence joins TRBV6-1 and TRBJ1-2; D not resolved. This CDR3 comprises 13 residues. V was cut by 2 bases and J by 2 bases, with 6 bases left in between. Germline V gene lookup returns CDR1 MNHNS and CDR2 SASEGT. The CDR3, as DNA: TGTGCCAGCAGTGAACTGTGGAACTATGGCTACACCTTC. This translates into CASSELWNYGYTF.

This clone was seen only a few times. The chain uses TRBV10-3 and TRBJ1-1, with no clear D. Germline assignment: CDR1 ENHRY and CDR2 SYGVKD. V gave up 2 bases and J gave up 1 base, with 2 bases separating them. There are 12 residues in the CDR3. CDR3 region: CAISEPNTEAFF. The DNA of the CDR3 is TGTGCCATCAGTGAGCCGAACACTGAAGCTTTCTTT.